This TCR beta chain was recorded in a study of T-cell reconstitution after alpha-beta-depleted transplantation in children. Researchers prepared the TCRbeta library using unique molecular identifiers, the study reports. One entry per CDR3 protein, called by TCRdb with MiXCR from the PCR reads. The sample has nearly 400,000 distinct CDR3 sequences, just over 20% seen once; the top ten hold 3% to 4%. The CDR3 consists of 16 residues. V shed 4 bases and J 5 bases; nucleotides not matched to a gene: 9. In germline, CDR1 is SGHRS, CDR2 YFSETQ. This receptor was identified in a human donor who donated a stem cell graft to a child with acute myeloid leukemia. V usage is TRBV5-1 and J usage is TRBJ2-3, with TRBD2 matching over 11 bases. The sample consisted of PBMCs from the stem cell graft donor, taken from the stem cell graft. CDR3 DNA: TGCGCCAGCAGCACCGGGGGGACTAGCGGACAAGATACGCAGTATTTT. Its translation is CASSTGGTSGQDTQYF.